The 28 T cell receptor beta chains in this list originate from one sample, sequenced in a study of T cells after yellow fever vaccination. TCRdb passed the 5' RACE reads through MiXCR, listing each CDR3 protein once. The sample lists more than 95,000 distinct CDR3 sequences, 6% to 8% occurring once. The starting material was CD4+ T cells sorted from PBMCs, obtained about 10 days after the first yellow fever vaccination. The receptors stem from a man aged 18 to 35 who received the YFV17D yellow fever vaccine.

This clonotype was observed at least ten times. The CDR3, as DNA: TGCGCCAGCAGCTTCGGACTAGCGGGGGGGTGGGGAGATACGCAGTATTTT. Translating gives CASSFGLAGGWGDTQYF. The chain carries TRBV4-3 and TRBJ2-3; 15 bases fit TRBD2. Germline trimming cut 5 bases from V and 5 bases from J; bases unmatched to any gene: 8. The CDR3 is 17 residues long. The V gene's germline CDR1 is LGHNA and CDR2 YSLEER.

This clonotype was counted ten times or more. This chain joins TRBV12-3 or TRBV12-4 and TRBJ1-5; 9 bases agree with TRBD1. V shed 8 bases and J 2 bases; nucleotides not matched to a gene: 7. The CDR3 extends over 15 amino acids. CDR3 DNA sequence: TGTGCCAGCGGGACAGGGAGGGCCCGCAATCAGCCCCAGCATTTT. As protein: CASGTGRARNQPQHF.

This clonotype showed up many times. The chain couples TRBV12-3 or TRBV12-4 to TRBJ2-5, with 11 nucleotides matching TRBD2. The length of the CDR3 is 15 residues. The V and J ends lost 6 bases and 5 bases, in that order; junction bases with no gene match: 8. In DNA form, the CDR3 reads TGTGCCAGCAGGATAGGGACTAGCGGATGGGAGACCCAGTACTTC. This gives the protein CASRIGTSGWETQYF.

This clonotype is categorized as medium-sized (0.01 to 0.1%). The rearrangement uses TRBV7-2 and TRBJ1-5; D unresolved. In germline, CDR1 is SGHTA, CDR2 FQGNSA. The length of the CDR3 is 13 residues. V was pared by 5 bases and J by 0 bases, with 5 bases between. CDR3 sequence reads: CASSRYSNQPQHF. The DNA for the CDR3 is TGTGCCAGCAGCCGGTATAGCAATCAGCCCCAGCATTTT.

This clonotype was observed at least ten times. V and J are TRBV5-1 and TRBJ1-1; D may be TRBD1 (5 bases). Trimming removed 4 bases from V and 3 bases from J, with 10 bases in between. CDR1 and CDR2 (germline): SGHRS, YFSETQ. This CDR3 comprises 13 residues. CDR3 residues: CASSPGLDTEAFF. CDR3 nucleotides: TGCGCCAGCAGCCCAGGGCTGGACACTGAAGCTTTCTTT.

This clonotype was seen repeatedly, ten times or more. CDR3 residues: CASSQDLGREQYV. DNA of the CDR3: TGTGCCAGCAGCCAAGATCTCGGACGGGAGCAGTACGTC. This rearrangement joins TRBV4-2 to TRBJ2-7; D unresolved. The CDR3 is 13 residues long. Germline-derived CDR1 and CDR2 are LGHNA and YNFKEQ. V shed 0 bases and J shed 7 bases, with 10 bases lying between them.

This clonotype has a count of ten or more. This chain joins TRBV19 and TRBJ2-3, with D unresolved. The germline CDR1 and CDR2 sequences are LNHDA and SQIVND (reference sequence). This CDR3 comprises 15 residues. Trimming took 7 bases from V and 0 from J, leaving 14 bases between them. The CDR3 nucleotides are TGTGCCAGTAAGACCAATCGGGCTAGCACAGATACGCAGTATTTT. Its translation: CASKTNRASTDTQYF.

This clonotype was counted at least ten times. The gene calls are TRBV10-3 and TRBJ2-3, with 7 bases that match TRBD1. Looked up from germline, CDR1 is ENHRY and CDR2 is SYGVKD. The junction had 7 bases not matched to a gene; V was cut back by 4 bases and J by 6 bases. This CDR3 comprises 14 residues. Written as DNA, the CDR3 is TGTGCCATCAGTGGGGGAACAGGGGAGGATACGCAGTATTTT. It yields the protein CAISGGTGEDTQYF.

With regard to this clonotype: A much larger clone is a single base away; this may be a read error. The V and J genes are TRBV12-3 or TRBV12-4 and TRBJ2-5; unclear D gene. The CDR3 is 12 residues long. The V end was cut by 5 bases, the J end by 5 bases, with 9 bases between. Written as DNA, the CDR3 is TGTGCCAGCAGTCATCACCGGGAGACCCAGTACTTC. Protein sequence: CASSHHRETQYF.

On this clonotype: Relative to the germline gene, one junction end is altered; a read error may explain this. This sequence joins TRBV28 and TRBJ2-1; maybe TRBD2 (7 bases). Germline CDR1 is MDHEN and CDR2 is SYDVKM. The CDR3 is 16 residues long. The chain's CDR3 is CASSPGGGGSSNEQFF. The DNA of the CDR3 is TGTGCCAGCAGCCCTGGGGGGGGGGGCTCCTCCAATGAGCAGTTCTTC.

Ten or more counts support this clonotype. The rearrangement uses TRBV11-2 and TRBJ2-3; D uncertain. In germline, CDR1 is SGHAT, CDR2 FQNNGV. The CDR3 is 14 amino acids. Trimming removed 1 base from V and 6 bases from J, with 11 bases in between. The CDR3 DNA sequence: TGTGCCAGCAGCTTAGCCTCCTATACCGATACGCAGTATTTT. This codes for CASSLASYTDTQYF.

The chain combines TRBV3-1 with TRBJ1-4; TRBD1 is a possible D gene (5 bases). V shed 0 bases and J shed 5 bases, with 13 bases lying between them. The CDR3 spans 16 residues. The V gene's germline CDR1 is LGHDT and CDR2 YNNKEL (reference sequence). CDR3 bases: TGTGCCAGCAGCCAAGATGGAGGGGCCGGGAATGAAAAACTGTTTTTT. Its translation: CASSQDGGAGNEKLFF.

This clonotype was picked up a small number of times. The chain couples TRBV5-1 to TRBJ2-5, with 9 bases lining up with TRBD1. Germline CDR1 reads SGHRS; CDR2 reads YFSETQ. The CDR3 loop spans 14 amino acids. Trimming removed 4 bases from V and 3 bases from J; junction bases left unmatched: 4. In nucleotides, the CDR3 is TGCGCCAGCAGCCCTTGGACAGGGGAAGAGACCCAGTACTTC. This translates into CASSPWTGEETQYF.

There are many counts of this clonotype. The CDR3 loop reads CSAPTGANTIYF. CDR3 nucleotides: TGCAGTGCTCCGACAGGGGCAAACACCATATATTTT. V and J are TRBV20-1 and TRBJ1-3, with TRBD1 matching 8 bases. V lost 5 bases and J lost 6; bases outside the gene matches: 3. Looked up from germline, CDR1 is DFQATT and CDR2 is SNEGSKA (reference sequence). The CDR3 has 12 amino acids.

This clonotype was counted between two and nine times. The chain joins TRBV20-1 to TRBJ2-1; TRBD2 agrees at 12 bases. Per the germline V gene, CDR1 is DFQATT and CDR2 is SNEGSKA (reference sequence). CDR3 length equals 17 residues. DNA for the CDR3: TGCAGCACCGTGGGGGCTAGCGGGGGGGCCTTCTACAATGAGCAGTTCTTC. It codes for CSTVGASGGAFYNEQFF.

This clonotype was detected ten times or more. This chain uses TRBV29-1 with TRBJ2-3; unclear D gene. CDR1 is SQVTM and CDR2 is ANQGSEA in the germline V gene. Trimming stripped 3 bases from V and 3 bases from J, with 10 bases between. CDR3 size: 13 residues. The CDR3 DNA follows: TGCAGCGTTGAGCCAGGTGCAACAGATACGCAGTATTTT. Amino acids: CSVEPGATDTQYF.

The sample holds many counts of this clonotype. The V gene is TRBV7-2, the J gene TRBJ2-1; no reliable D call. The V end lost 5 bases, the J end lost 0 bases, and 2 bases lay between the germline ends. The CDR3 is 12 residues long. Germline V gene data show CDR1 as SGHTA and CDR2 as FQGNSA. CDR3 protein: CASSPSYNEQFF. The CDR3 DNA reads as TGTGCCAGCAGCCCCTCCTACAATGAGCAGTTCTTC.

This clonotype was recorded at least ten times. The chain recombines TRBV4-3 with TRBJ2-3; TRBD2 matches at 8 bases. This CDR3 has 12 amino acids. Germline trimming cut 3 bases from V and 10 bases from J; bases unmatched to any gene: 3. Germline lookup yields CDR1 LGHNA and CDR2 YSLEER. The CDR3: CASSQTSEAQYF. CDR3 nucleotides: TGCGCCAGCAGCCAGACTAGCGAAGCGCAGTATTTT.

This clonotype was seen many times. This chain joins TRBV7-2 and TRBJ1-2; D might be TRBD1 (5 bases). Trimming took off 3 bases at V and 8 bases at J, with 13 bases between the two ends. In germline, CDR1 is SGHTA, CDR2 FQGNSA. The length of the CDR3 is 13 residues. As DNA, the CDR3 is TGTGCCAGCAGCTTGGGTCGGGGACCGGGCTACACCTTC. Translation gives CASSLGRGPGYTF.

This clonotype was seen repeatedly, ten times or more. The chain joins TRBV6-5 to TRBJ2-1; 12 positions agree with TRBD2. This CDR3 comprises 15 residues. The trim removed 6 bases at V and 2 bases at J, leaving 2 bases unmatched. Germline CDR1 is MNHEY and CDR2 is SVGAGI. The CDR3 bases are TGTGCCAGCAGACTAGCGGGGGGCCCCTACAATGAGCAGTTCTTC. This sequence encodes CASRLAGGPYNEQFF.

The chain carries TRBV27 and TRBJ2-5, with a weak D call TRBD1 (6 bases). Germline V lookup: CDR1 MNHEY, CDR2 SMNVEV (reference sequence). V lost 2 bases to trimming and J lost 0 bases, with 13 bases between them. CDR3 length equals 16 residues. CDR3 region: CASSLVGGEYQETQYF. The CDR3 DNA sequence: TGTGCCAGCAGTTTAGTTGGGGGCGAATACCAAGAGACCCAGTACTTC.

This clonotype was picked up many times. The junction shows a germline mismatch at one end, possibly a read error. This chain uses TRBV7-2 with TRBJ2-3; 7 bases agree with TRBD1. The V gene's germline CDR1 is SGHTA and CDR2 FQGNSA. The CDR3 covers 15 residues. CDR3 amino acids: CASRYTGVRTDTQYF. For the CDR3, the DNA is TGTGCCAGCAGGTATACAGGGGTTCGCACCGATACGCAGTATTTT. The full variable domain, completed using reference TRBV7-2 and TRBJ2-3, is GAGVSQSPSNKVTEKGKDVELRCDPISGHTALYWYRQSLGQGLEFLIYFQGNSAPDKSGLPSDRFSAERTGGSVSTLTIQRTQQEDSAVYLCASRYTGVRTDTQYFGPGTRLTVL.

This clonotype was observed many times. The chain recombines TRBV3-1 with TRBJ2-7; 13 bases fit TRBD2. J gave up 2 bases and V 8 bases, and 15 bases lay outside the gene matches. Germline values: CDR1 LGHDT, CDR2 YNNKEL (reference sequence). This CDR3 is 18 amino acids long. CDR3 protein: CASPVPGTSGVDPYEQYF. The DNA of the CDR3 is TGTGCCAGCCCGGTACCAGGGACTAGCGGGGTCGACCCCTACGAGCAGTACTTC.

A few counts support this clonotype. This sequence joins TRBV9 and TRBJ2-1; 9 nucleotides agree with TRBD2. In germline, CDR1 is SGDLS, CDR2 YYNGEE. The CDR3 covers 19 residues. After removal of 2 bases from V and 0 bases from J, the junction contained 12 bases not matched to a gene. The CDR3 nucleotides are TGTGCCAGCAGCGTCCGTAGCGGGGGCGTCTCAAGCTCCTACAATGAGCAGTTCTTC. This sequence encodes CASSVRSGGVSSSYNEQFF. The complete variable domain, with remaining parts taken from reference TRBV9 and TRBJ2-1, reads DSGVTQTPKHLITATGQRVTLRCSPRSGDLSVYWYQQSLDQGLQFLIQYYNGEERAKGNILERFSAQQFPDLHSELNLSSLELGDSALYFCASSVRSGGVSSSYNEQFFGPGTRLTVL.

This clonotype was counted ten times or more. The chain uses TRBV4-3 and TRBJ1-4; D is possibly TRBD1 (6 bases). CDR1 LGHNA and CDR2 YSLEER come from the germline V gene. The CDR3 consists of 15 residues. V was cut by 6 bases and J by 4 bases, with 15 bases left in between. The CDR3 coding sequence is TGCGCCAGCAGAGACCGAGGAGGGGGTAATGAAAAACTGTTTTTT. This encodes CASRDRGGGNEKLFF.

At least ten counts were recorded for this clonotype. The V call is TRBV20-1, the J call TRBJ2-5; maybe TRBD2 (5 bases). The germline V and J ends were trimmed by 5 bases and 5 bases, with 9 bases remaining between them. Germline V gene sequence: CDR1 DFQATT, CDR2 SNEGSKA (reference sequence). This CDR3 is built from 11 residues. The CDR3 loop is CSAGPGETQYF. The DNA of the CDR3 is TGCAGTGCTGGCCCGGGGGAGACCCAGTACTTC.

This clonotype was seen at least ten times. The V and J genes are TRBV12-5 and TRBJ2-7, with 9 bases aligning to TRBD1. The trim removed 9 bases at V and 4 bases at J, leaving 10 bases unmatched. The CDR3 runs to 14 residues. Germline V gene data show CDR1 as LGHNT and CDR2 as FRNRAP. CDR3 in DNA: TGTGCTAGGCCCCCGGGACAGGGATCATACGAGCAGTACGTC. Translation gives CARPPGQGSYEQYV.

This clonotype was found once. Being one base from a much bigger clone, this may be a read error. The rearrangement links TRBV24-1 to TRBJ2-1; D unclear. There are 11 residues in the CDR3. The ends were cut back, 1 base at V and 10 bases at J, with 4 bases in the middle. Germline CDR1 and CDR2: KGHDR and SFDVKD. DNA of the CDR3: TGTGCCACCAGTGATTTTGAGGAGCAGTTCTTC. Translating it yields CATSDFEEQFF.